The rows below give T cell receptor beta chains drawn from one sample of a study of radiation and T cells in renal cell carcinoma. Assay: immunoSEQ multiplex PCR; the TCRdb copy retains only in-frame clones and omits some. The data hold 75,000 to 95,000 clones, with just under 85% observed a single time. The sequences come from blood, collected from a patient whose treatment included radiotherapy and nephrectomy. Receptors were obtained from a man between 45 and 60 years old with renal cell carcinoma. Each CDR3 is given with its conserved first and last residue. Each record gives: CDR3 protein, CDR3 DNA, J gene, D gene, V gene, clone size. The D gene is left open where the match is weak. The size field is filled for only some rows; it gives once, few, many or a size class.

CDR3: CASSMALGEQFF
DNA: TGTGCCAGTAGTATGGCTTTGGGGGAGCAGTTCTTC
J: TRBJ2-1
D: .
V: TRBV19
size: .

CDR3: CASSNDFQETQYF
DNA: TGTGCCAGTAGTAACGATTTTCAAGAGACCCAGTACTTC
J: TRBJ2-5
D: .
V: TRBV19
size: few

CDR3: CASSGQSNTEAFF
DNA: TGTGCCAGCAGCGGACAGTCGAACACTGAAGCTTTCTTT
J: TRBJ1-1
D: .
V: TRBV7-2
size: .

CDR3: CASSSSGGSNEQFF
DNA: TGTGCCAGCAGCTCTAGCGGGGGATCGAATGAGCAGTTCTTC
J: TRBJ2-1
D: TRBD2
V: TRBV2
size: .

CDR3: CASSQDGRVVDEQFF
DNA: TGCGCCAGCAGCCAAGACGGCAGGGTGGTCGATGAGCAGTTCTTC
J: TRBJ2-1
D: .
V: TRBV4-1
size: .

CDR3: CAAGSLGYGYTF
DNA: TGTGCCGCCGGCTCACTTGGCTATGGCTACACCTTC
J: TRBJ1-2
D: .
V: TRBV6-5
size: many

CDR3: CASSLSFSDTQYF
DNA: TGTGCCAGCAGTCTAAGTTTTTCTGATACGCAGTATTTT
J: TRBJ2-3
D: .
V: TRBV6-5
size: .

CDR3: CASSPGPTNTGELFF
DNA: TGCGCCAGCAGCCCGGGACCCACGAACACCGGGGAGCTGTTTTTT
J: TRBJ2-2
D: .
V: TRBV5-1
size: .

CDR3: CASSFGQSATEAFF
DNA: TGCGCCAGCAGCTTTGGACAGTCAGCCACTGAAGCTTTCTTT
J: TRBJ1-1
D: .
V: TRBV5-1
size: .

CDR3: CASSQEGLYQPQHF
DNA: TGTGCCAGCTCTCAGGAAGGCTTGTATCAGCCCCAGCATTTT
J: TRBJ1-5
D: .
V: TRBV18
size: .

CDR3: CASSVDPIQGPDTQYF
DNA: TGTGCCAGCAGCGTAGACCCTATACAGGGACCAGATACGCAGTATTTT
J: TRBJ2-3
D: .
V: TRBV9
size: .

CDR3: CASKVDRRLNTEAFF
DNA: TGCGCCAGCAAGGTGGACAGGCGACTAAACACTGAAGCTTTCTTT
J: TRBJ1-1
D: TRBD1
V: TRBV10-1
size: .

CDR3: CASSELGASRVLNEQFF
DNA: TGTGCCAGCAGTGAACTCGGGGCTAGCCGGGTCCTCAATGAGCAGTTCTTC
J: TRBJ2-1
D: .
V: TRBV6-1
size: .

CDR3: CASKQQGAGNTIYF
DNA: TGCGCCAGCAAGCAACAGGGGGCTGGAAACACCATATATTTT
J: TRBJ1-3
D: TRBD1
V: TRBV5-1
size: .

CDR3: CASSLSGVPYEQYF
DNA: TGTGCCAGCAGTTTATCTGGAGTGCCCTACGAGCAGTACTTC
J: TRBJ2-7
D: .
V: TRBV28
size: .

CDR3: CASSYSREGTEAFF
DNA: TGTGCCAGCAGTTACTCAAGGGAGGGCACTGAAGCTTTCTTT
J: TRBJ1-1
D: .
V: TRBV6-5
size: few

CDR3: CASSPQFGTEAFF
DNA: TGTGCCAGTAGCCCACAGTTTGGCACTGAAGCTTTCTTT
J: TRBJ1-1
D: .
V: TRBV19
size: many

CDR3: CASSDPWRTVNTEAFF
DNA: TGTGCCAGCAGTGATCCCTGGCGGACAGTCAACACTGAAGCTTTCTTT
J: TRBJ1-1
D: .
V: TRBV6-1
size: .

CDR3: CARSNGVIYNEQFF
DNA: TGTGCCAGGTCGAACGGGGTGATCTACAATGAGCAGTTCTTC
J: TRBJ2-1
D: .
V: TRBV2
size: .

CDR3: CASSQGRGSSPDTQYF
DNA: TGTGCCAGCAGCCAGGGGAGGGGGAGCTCACCAGATACGCAGTATTTT
J: TRBJ2-3
D: .
V: TRBV21-1
size: .

CDR3: CASSYIGTSGRETQYF
DNA: TGTGCCAGCAGCTACATAGGGACTAGCGGGAGGGAGACCCAGTACTTC
J: TRBJ2-5
D: TRBD2
V: TRBV7-2
size: .

CDR3: CASSSIAGGPGEQFF
DNA: TGTGCCAGCAGTTCAATAGCGGGGGGGCCAGGTGAGCAGTTCTTC
J: TRBJ2-1
D: TRBD2
V: TRBV6-5
size: .

CDR3: CASSPSRENTGELFF
DNA: TGTGCCAGCAGCCCGAGTAGGGAGAACACCGGGGAGCTGTTTTTT
J: TRBJ2-2
D: .
V: TRBV7-3
size: .

CDR3: CAISELGGDYNEQFF
DNA: TGTGCCATCAGTGAGTTGGGAGGGGATTACAATGAGCAGTTCTTC
J: TRBJ2-1
D: TRBD2
V: TRBV10-3
size: once

CDR3: CASSWAGQGSGELFF
DNA: TGTGCCAGCAGCTGGGCTGGACAGGGGTCCGGGGAGCTGTTTTTT
J: TRBJ2-2
D: TRBD1
V: TRBV7-2
size: .

CDR3: CASSQDRGSLWGGYTF
DNA: TGTGCCAGCAGCCAAGATCGGGGCTCCCTTTGGGGTGGCTACACCTTC
J: TRBJ1-2
D: .
V: TRBV14
size: .

CDR3: CASSLRADDNYGYTF
DNA: TGCGCCAGCAGCTTGCGGGCAGACGATAACTATGGCTACACCTTC
J: TRBJ1-2
D: .
V: TRBV5-1
size: .

CDR3: CASSQGTVSYNEQFF
DNA: TGTGCCAGCAGCCAAGGGACAGTTTCCTACAATGAGCAGTTCTTC
J: TRBJ2-1
D: .
V: TRBV14
size: .

CDR3: CASSLLNTGELFF
DNA: TGTGCCAGCAGCCTATTAAACACCGGGGAGCTGTTTTTT
J: TRBJ2-2
D: .
V: TRBV6-1
size: .

CDR3: CASSLEGHRNTEAFF
DNA: TGCGCCAGCAGCTTGGAGGGACACCGAAACACTGAAGCTTTCTTT
J: TRBJ1-1
D: .
V: TRBV5-1
size: .

CDR3: CASSLMPDNEQYF
DNA: TGTGCCAGCAGCTTAATGCCAGACAACGAGCAGTACTTC
J: TRBJ2-7
D: .
V: TRBV7-3
size: .

CDR3: CASSLNPRRDEQFF
DNA: TGTGCCAGCAGCCTCAACCCACGACGCGATGAGCAGTTCTTC
J: TRBJ2-1
D: .
V: TRBV9
size: .

CDR3: CASSELTGGGNQPQHF
DNA: TGCGCCAGCAGTGAGTTGACAGGAGGCGGCAATCAGCCCCAGCATTTT
J: TRBJ1-5
D: .
V: TRBV10-2
size: .

CDR3: CASSLSRWGGTSGAEQYF
DNA: TGTGCCAGCAGCTTAAGCCGATGGGGTGGGACTAGCGGTGCGGAGCAGTACTTC
J: TRBJ2-7
D: TRBD2
V: TRBV7-3
size: once

CDR3: CASSSRGYSKMGYEQYF
DNA: TGTGCCAGCAGCTCCCGCGGATACAGTAAGATGGGATACGAGCAGTACTTC
J: TRBJ2-7
D: .
V: TRBV5-4
size: .

CDR3: CASSEALKTRDFF
DNA: TGTGCCAGCAGTGAAGCGCTGAAGACCCGGGACTTCTTC
J: TRBJ2-1
D: .
V: TRBV2
size: .

CDR3: CASSLVLVQTGHEAFF
DNA: TGTGCCAGCAGTTTAGTCTTGGTACAGACAGGGCATGAAGCTTTCTTT
J: TRBJ1-1
D: TRBD1
V: TRBV27
size: once

CDR3: CASSRPGLAGNTGELFF
DNA: TGCGCCAGCAGTCGGCCGGGACTAGCGGGGAACACCGGGGAGCTGTTTTTT
J: TRBJ2-2
D: TRBD2
V: TRBV4-1
size: .